Following are 3 T cell receptor beta chains from one sample sequenced in a study of blood T cell repertoires in COVID-19. This table comes from immunoSEQ multiplex PCR, and its TCRdb copy is limited to in-frame clones, with some not included. The top ten clones hold less than 10% of a sample with roughly 300,000 clones, over 75% of them seen once. The specimen sequenced was peripheral blood. The receptor source for this set is a man aged 18-30 years with active or convalescent COVID-19.

The chain joins TRBV25-1 to TRBJ2-1; 8 bases are a match to TRBD2. The CDR3 has 15 residues. The V gene's germline CDR1 is MGHDK and CDR2 SYGVNS. V lost 0 bases, J lost 2 bases, and 0 bases stayed unmatched. The CDR3 sequence is CASSEYGGAYNEQFF. CDR3 coding DNA: TGTGCCAGCAGTGAATACGGGGGGGCCTACAATGAGCAGTTCTTC.

The J gene is TRBJ1-5, the V gene TRBV27, with a possible D match to TRBD1 (5 bases). Germline V gene lookup returns CDR1 MNHEY and CDR2 SMNVEV (reference sequence). The CDR3 loop spans 11 amino acids. Trimming took off 8 bases at V and 4 bases at J, with 6 bases between the two ends. The CDR3 sequence: CASGTNQPQHF. DNA for the CDR3: TGTGCCAGCGGGACTAATCAGCCCCAGCATTTT.

The chain combines TRBV6-5 with TRBJ1-4, with 10 bases matching TRBD1. V dropped 2 bases and J dropped 6; count of bases not matched to a gene: 3. The CDR3 is 15 residues long. Germline V gene data show CDR1 as MNHEY and CDR2 as SVGAGI. The CDR3 DNA follows: TGTGCCAGCAGTTACGCGGGACAGGGGTATGAAAAACTGTTTTTT. This encodes CASSYAGQGYEKLFF.